The 9 T cell receptor beta chains below all came from one sample that was sequenced in a study of shared clonotypes between healthy human individuals. Libraries were prepared by immunoSEQ multiplex PCR; TCRdb keeps only in-frame clonotypes and omits some of them. This repertoire shows some 2.1 million clones, about 95% found once; its top ten account for roughly 1%. Terminally differentiated effector memory CD45RA+ cells were excluded by CCR7 positive selection of CD45RO-negative cells. The sequencing input was naive CD8+ T cells sorted from blood. These receptors were taken from a man younger than 35 in good health.

The CDR3 nucleotides read TGTGCCAGCACCCTATACAGGGCCCCCTCAGATACGCAGTATTTT. Its protein product is CASTLYRAPSDTQYF. The chain recombines TRBV6-6 with TRBJ2-3, with D perhaps TRBD1 (6 bases). The CDR3 is made up of 15 amino acids. Between the trimmed V and J ends, which lost 7 bases and 4 bases, there was a span of 18 bases. The germline CDR1 and CDR2 sequences are MNHNY and SVGAGI (reference sequence).

As to this clone: Other DNA sequences in the same sample also yield this CDR3. This chain joins TRBV27 and TRBJ2-7; unclear D gene. CDR1 is MNHEY, CDR2 SMNVEV, per germline (reference sequence). V lost 2 bases and J lost 4, with 9 bases in between. The CDR3 spans 13 residues. Here the CDR3 reads CASSLRPPYEQYF. CDR3 sequence (DNA): TGTGCCAGCAGTTTAAGGCCTCCGTACGAGCAGTACTTC.

This chain uses TRBV7-9 with TRBJ2-3, with TRBD1 as a possible D gene (5 bases). The CDR3 consists of 16 residues. Trimming left V 0 bases short and J 2 bases short, with 12 bases between. The germline CDR1 and CDR2 sequences are SEHNR and FQNEAQ (reference sequence). This chain's CDR3 is CASSLARQGYTDTQYF. The CDR3 DNA is TGTGCCAGCAGCTTAGCGCGGCAGGGCTACACAGATACGCAGTATTTT.

The rearrangement links TRBV27 to TRBJ1-1, with TRBD1 as a possible D gene (5 bases). Trimming took off 2 bases at V and 1 base at J, with 8 bases between the two ends. Germline CDR1 reads MNHEY; CDR2 reads SMNVEV (reference sequence). The CDR3 has 14 amino acids. CDR3 amino acids: CASSLEGWNTEAFF. The CDR3 DNA sequence: TGTGCCAGCAGTTTAGAGGGGTGGAACACTGAAGCTTTCTTT.

The chain employs TRBV7-8 and TRBJ2-2, with unresolved D. Germline CDR1 and CDR2: SGHVS and FQNEAQ. The CDR3 length is 14 residues. V lost 5 bases, J lost 6 bases, and 13 bases lay in between. The CDR3 DNA reads as TGTGCCAGCAGCACCCCGTGGGGTCCCGGGGAGCTGTTTTTT. This gives the protein CASSTPWGPGELFF.

This chain uses TRBV19 with TRBJ2-7; D is perhaps TRBD1 (6 bases). The V gene's germline CDR1 is LNHDA and CDR2 SQIVND (reference sequence). V was clipped by 5 bases and J by 4 bases, with 12 bases between them. The length of the CDR3 is 13 residues. CDR3 nucleotide sequence: TGTGCCAGTAGTCCAGGGGATATGTACGAGCAGTACTTC. This translates into CASSPGDMYEQYF.

The genes are TRBV7-6 and TRBJ2-7; 10 nucleotides match TRBD2. With 5 bases clipped from V and 5 bases from J, the junction kept 3 bases outside the gene matches. This CDR3 contains 13 residues. The V gene's germline CDR1 is SGHVS and CDR2 FNYEAQ. The CDR3 here is CASSPSGSNEQYF. The DNA of the CDR3 is TGTGCCAGCAGCCCTAGCGGGAGTAACGAGCAGTACTTC. The full variable domain, in which reference TRBV7-6 and TRBJ2-7 provide the parts outside the CDR3, is GAGVSQSPRYKVTKRGQDVALRCDPISGHVSLYWYRQALGQGPEFLTYFNYEAQQDKSGLPNDRFSAERPEGSISTLTIQRTEQRDSAMYRCASSPSGSNEQYFGPGTRLTVT.

Of note for this clone: One end of the junction fails to match germline, which may point to a read error. This sequence joins TRBV7-7 and TRBJ2-2; 9 bases are a match to TRBD2. This CDR3 has 15 residues. The germline V gene encodes CDR1 SSHAT and CDR2 FNYEAQ (reference sequence). The CDR3 DNA reads as TGTGCTAGCAGCTTGACTAGCGGGAACACCGGGGAGCTGTTTTTT. Protein product: CASSLTSGNTGELFF.

The gene calls are TRBV10-3 and TRBJ2-7; a weak D match, TRBD2 (5 bases). V shed 7 bases and J shed 4 bases, with 14 bases lying between them. The germline V gene has CDR1 ENHRY and CDR2 SYGVKD. CDR3 length: 13 residues. CDR3 sequence reads: CAINPTTGYEQYF. The CDR3 coding sequence is TGTGCCATCAATCCTACTACGGGGTACGAGCAGTACTTC.